The 9 T cell receptor beta chains presented below share a single source sample, sequenced in a study of beta chain features in type 1 diabetes. General observations from the study: Moderate yet significant TCRB CDR3 shortening was seen in Type 1 diabetes patients in all four CD4+ subsets.

Their cognate antigens are unknown. Expressed TCRB transcripts were sequenced, since all the RNA that had been isolated was reverse transcribed. Clones were read by immunoSEQ multiplex PCR, and TCRdb kept only the in-frame ones, dropping some. The table shows hundreds of thousands of clones, with around 15% occurring only once. Specimen: naive CD4+ T cells from blood. Every receptor here comes from a man younger than 30 with type 1 diabetes.

This clone was counted only a few times. V usage is TRBV27 and J usage is TRBJ1-5; D is perhaps TRBD1 (5 bases). Germline V gene data show CDR1 as MNHEY and CDR2 as SMNVEV (reference sequence). Trimming shortened V by 5 bases and J by 5 bases, and 13 bases separated the two germline ends. The CDR3 sequence is 14 residues long. CDR3: CASSTLGGDQPQHF. The CDR3 DNA reads TGTGCCAGCAGTACCCTGGGGGGGGATCAGCCCCAGCATTTT.

The rearrangement joins TRBV30 to TRBJ1-4, with D maybe TRBD1 (5 bases). Trimming left V 3 bases short and J 4 bases short, with 9 bases between. This CDR3 contains 13 residues. Per germline, CDR1 GTSNPN and CDR2 SVGIG (reference sequence). The CDR3 region has the DNA TGTGCCTGGAGGGGGCAGGGTAATGAAAAACTGTTTTTT. Translation: CAWRGQGNEKLFF. The full variable domain, its missing parts supplied by reference TRBV30 and TRBJ1-4, is SQTIHQWPATLVQPVGSPLSLECTVEGTSNPNLYWYRQAAGRGLQLLFYSVGIGQISSEVPQNLSASRPQDRQFILSSKKLLLSDSGFYLCAWRGQGNEKLFFGSGTQLSVL.

Only a few counts were recorded for this clone. CDR3 loop: CASRRTGLKIDTQYF. CDR3 sequence (DNA): TGTGCCAGCCGAAGAACAGGGCTGAAGATCGATACGCAGTATTTT. The chain has TRBV28 and TRBJ2-3; D might be TRBD1 (6 bases). V was clipped by 8 bases and J by 6 bases, with 21 bases between them. CDR1 and CDR2 (germline): MDHEN, SYDVKM. The CDR3 sequence is 15 residues long.

J is TRBJ2-7 and V is TRBV30; 10 positions match TRBD1. CDR1 is GTSNPN, CDR2 SVGIG, per germline (reference sequence). Unmatched junction bases numbered 6, after V lost 0 bases and J lost 4 bases. CDR3 length equals 15 residues. CDR3 coding DNA: TGTGCCTGGAGTGTCCCGCGGGACAGGGGATACGAGCAGTACTTC. It is translated as CAWSVPRDRGYEQYF. Together with reference TRBV30 and TRBJ2-7, the CDR3 gives the full variable domain: SQTIHQWPATLVQPVGSPLSLECTVEGTSNPNLYWYRQAAGRGLQLLFYSVGIGQISSEVPQNLSASRPQDRQFILSSKKLLLSDSGFYLCAWSVPRDRGYEQYFGPGTRLTVT.

This clone is a singleton in its sample. The V gene is TRBV9, the J gene TRBJ1-5; D not resolved. CDR1 and CDR2 from the germline V gene are SGDLS and YYNGEE. V was pared by 0 bases and J by 0 bases, with 7 bases between. CDR3 length equals 15 residues. CDR3 bases: TGTGCCAGCAGCGTAGGTCTCTATAGCAATCAGCCCCAGCATTTT. Its protein product is CASSVGLYSNQPQHF. The complete variable domain, with remaining parts taken from reference TRBV9 and TRBJ1-5, reads DSGVTQTPKHLITATGQRVTLRCSPRSGDLSVYWYQQSLDQGLQFLIQYYNGEERAKGNILERFSAQQFPDLHSELNLSSLELGDSALYFCASSVGLYSNQPQHFGDGTRLSIL.

CDR3 sequence reads: CAISEVYSSDYNEQFF. In nucleotides, the CDR3 is TGTGCCATCAGTGAGGTCTACAGTTCGGACTACAATGAGCAGTTCTTC. The V gene is TRBV10-3, the J gene TRBJ2-1; D call uncertain. CDR3 length equals 16 residues. Trimming left V 2 bases short and J 3 bases short, with 14 bases between. Germline V lookup: CDR1 ENHRY, CDR2 SYGVKD.

The chain combines TRBV28 with TRBJ2-7, with 7 bases identical to TRBD2. This CDR3 contains 13 residues. Germline loops: CDR1 MDHEN, CDR2 SYDVKM. The CDR3 reads CSTLLTSVDEQYF. The CDR3 nucleotides read TGTTCAACCCTCTTAACTAGCGTCGACGAGCAGTACTTC.

The CDR3: CASSQPRQERMFF. Here the CDR3 DNA reads TGTGCCAGTAGTCAACCTCGACAGGAGCGTATGTTCTTC. The J gene is TRBJ2-1, the V gene TRBV19, with a possible D match to TRBD1 (6 bases). The V gene lost 5 bases and the J gene lost 15 bases, with 20 bases spanning the gap. From germline, CDR1 is LNHDA and CDR2 SQIVND (reference sequence). The length of the CDR3 is 13 residues.

This clone has a handful of counts. The genes are TRBV28 and TRBJ1-2; D unclear. V was cut by 6 bases and J by 2 bases, with 10 bases left in between. The CDR3 runs 13 residues. Germline CDR1 MDHEN, CDR2 SYDVKM. The CDR3 DNA reads TGTGCCAGCAGGGAGAATACGAACTATGGCTACACCTTC. Translating gives CASRENTNYGYTF.